This note documents a single TCR beta chain sequence. As yet, its antigen is unknown. Sequencing was performed with immunoSEQ multiplex PCR; in TCRdb, only in-frame clones are kept and a portion is missing. The table has roughly 250,000 clones, around 89% seen once. CDR1 MNHEY and CDR2 SVGAGI come from the germline V gene. The trim removed 0 bases at V and 8 bases at J, leaving 4 bases unmatched. CDR3 size: 15 residues. This sample stems from a study of cytomegalovirus exposure and HLA in healthy donors. For the study at large: In a later analysis, the approximately 120 validation repertoires were reported to have used the same platform as the 600 to 700 first-cohort repertoires. Study conclusions and caveats: TCR sequences were mostly rare, though some public TCRs occurred in many donors. The TCR clusters that emerged in the first cohort tended, a later analysis found, to co-occur in the 120 or so validation repertoires. Reports described diagnosis of cytomegalovirus status by the classifier as highly specific and sensitive.

Specimen: PBMCs. The V and J genes are TRBV6-5 and TRBJ1-3, with 10 bases fitting TRBD1. The TCR sequence derives from a woman between 18 and 30 years old in good health and CMV-seronegative. CDR3 sequence: CASSYSGTGVYTIYF. CDR3 DNA: TGTGCCAGCAGTTACTCGGGGACAGGGGTTTACACCATATATTTT.